This T cell receptor (beta chain) was found in a study of radiotherapy plus CTLA-4 blockade in lung cancer. General study findings and limits: Blood saw expansion of tumor-derived TCR clones after radiotherapy plus ipilimumab. Interferon-beta, together with early blood T cell clone dynamics, reportedly best predicted response.

In germline, CDR1 is SGHRS, CDR2 YFSETQ. The CDR3 is made up of 14 amino acids. V lost 0 bases and J 3 bases, leaving 10 bases between the germline ends. Notes on this clone: Its antigen is as yet unknown.

Profiled with immunoSEQ multiplex PCR; TCRdb holds only in-frame clones, not every one. This sample has roughly 78,000 clones, with around four fifths found just once. The sequencing used peripheral blood, collected from a patient treated with radiotherapy plus ipilimumab. This TCR was sampled from a human donor with non-small cell lung cancer who had a complete response to radiotherapy plus ipilimumab. The chain is built from TRBV5-1 and TRBJ2-7; no clear D gene. The chain's CDR3 is CASSLEPKNYEQYF. The CDR3 nucleotides are TGCGCCAGCAGCTTGGAGCCAAAGAACTACGAGCAGTACTTC.